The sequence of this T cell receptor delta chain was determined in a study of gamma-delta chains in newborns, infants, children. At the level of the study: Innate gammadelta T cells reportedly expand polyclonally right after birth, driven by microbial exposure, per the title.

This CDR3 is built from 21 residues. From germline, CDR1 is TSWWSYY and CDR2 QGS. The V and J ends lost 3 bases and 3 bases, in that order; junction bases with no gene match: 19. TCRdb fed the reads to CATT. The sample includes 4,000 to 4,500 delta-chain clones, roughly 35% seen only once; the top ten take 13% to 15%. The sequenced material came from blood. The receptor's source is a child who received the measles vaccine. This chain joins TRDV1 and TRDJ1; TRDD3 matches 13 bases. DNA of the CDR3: TGTGCTCTTGGGGACCCCCTAGCCCTCCCTCGTACTGGGGGATACGCCGATAAACTCATCTTT. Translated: CALGDPLALPRTGGYADKLIF.